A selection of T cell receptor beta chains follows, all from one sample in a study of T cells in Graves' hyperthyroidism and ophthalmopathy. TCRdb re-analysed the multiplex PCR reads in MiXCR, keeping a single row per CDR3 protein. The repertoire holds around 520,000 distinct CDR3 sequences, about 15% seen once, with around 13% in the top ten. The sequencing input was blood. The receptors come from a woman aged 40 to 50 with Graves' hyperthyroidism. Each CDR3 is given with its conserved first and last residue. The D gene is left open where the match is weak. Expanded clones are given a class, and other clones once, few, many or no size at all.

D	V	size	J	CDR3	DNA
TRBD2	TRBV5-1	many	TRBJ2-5	CASSESSLAGGVETQYF	TGCGCCAGCAGCGAAAGTTCTTTAGCGGGAGGGGTAGAGACCCAGTACTTC
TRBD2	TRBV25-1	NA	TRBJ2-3	CASRDSGRSETDTQYF	TGTGCCAGCAGAGACAGCGGGAGGTCAGAGACAGATACGCAGTATTTT
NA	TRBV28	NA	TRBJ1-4	CASSRDNGQLFF	TGTGCCAGCAGTCGGGACAATGGGCAACTGTTTTTT
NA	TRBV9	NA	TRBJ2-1	CASSVEGGNSYNEQFF	TGTGCCAGCAGCGTAGAAGGTGGGAACTCCTACAATGAGCAGTTCTTC
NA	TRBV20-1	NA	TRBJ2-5	CSGYMVGAKTQYF	TGCAGTGGGTACATGGTTGGTGCAAAGACCCAGTACTTC
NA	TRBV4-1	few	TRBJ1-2	CASSQEGRVSYYYGYTF	TGCGCCAGCAGCCAAGAGGGCAGGGTATCCTATTACTATGGCTACACCTTC
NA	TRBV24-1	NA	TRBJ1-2	CATSDPGRRGYTF	TGTGCCACCAGTGATCCCGGCCGGCGGGGCTACACCTTC
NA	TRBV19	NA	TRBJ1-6	CASSRERAGSSPLHF	TGTGCCAGTAGTAGGGAACGGGCAGGATCTTCACCCCTCCACTTT
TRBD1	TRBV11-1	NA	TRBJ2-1	CASSQDNRGLYNEQFF	TGTGCCAGCAGCCAAGACAACAGGGGGCTCTACAATGAGCAGTTCTTC
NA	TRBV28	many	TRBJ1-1	CASSPPTGASEAFF	TGTGCCAGCAGTCCACCTACGGGGGCCTCAGAAGCTTTCTTT